The 23 T cell receptor beta chains presented below share a single source sample, sequenced in a study of early T cells in non-severe SARS-CoV-2 infection. TCRdb re-analysed the 5' RACE reads in MiXCR, keeping a single row per CDR3 protein. The repertoire has about 69,000 distinct CDR3 sequences, roughly a tenth of them found once; the top ten carry about 5.6%. Specimen: whole blood. The receptors originated from an adult who was a healthcare worker with PCR-confirmed SARS-CoV-2 infection or an uninfected control (not recorded which).

This chain uses TRBV6-2 or TRBV6-3 with TRBJ2-7; 7 nucleotides match TRBD1. The germline V gene encodes CDR1 MNHEY and CDR2 SVGEGT. There are 15 residues in the CDR3. V trimming: 2 bases; J trimming: 4 bases; junction bases outside the gene matches: 8. The CDR3 coding sequence is TGTGCCAGCAGTTACAGTCCGGGACAGATTTACGAGCAGTACTTC. This encodes CASSYSPGQIYEQYF.

Turning to this clonotype: A single base separates this from a much larger clone, so it may be a read error. The CDR3 ends on some other residue instead of the conserved phenylalanine or tryptophan, so this is likely a read error. The chain joins TRBV24-1 to TRBJ2-1, with D perhaps TRBD2 (5 bases). Germline V gives CDR1 KGHDR, CDR2 SFDVKD. This CDR3 region has 15 residues. Deletions cut 6 bases from V and 0 bases from J, with 11 bases between. The CDR3 region is CATSRRGSSYNEQFL. The CDR3 coding sequence is TGTGCCACCAGTCGCCGAGGGAGCTCCTACAATGAGCAGTTCCTC.

Ten or more counts support this clonotype. The CDR3 bases are TGTGCCAGCAGGACAGGGAGCAACGAGCAGTACTTC. Its translation is CASRTGSNEQYF. The V call is TRBV6-1, the J call TRBJ2-7; 7 bases line up with TRBD1. The germline gives CDR1 MNHNS, CDR2 SASEGT. V dropped 6 bases and J dropped 5; count of bases not matched to a gene: 4. This CDR3 comprises 12 residues.

This clonotype was seen a handful of times. This chain uses TRBV20-1 with TRBJ1-6, with D possibly matching TRBD1 (6 bases). The germline gives CDR1 DFQATT, CDR2 SNEGSKA (reference sequence). The length of the CDR3 is 15 residues. V lost 6 bases and J lost 7, with 19 bases in between. CDR3 DNA sequence: TGCAGTGCCGTAGAGCAGGGGCGAGGGAATTCACCCCTCCACTTT. This codes for CSAVEQGRGNSPLHF.

The CDR3 DNA reads as TGTGCCATCGGCGAGGGTGGAAGCACTGAAGCTTTCTTT. Protein product: CAIGEGGSTEAFF. This chain uses TRBV10-3 with TRBJ1-1; D unresolved. CDR1 and CDR2 (germline): ENHRY, SYGVKD. V dropped 8 bases and J dropped 4 bases, with 14 bases sitting between them. The CDR3 spans 13 residues.

The CDR3 loop is CSVHFYNEQFF. The CDR3 bases are TGCAGCGTTCACTTCTACAATGAGCAGTTCTTC. This chain connects TRBV29-1 to TRBJ2-1; D gene ambiguous. CDR3 length equals 11 residues. Trimming took off 5 bases at V and 3 bases at J, with 5 bases between the two ends. Per the germline V gene, CDR1 is SQVTM and CDR2 is ANQGSEA.

This chain links TRBV20-1 with TRBJ2-7; D remains ambiguous. CDR3 size: 12 residues. V dropped 5 bases and J dropped 5 bases, with 13 bases sitting between them. Germline lookup yields CDR1 DFQATT and CDR2 SNEGSKA (reference sequence). DNA for the CDR3: TGCAGTGCTGCCGGAAAGTGGGACGAGCAGTACTTC. The encoded protein is CSAAGKWDEQYF.

This clonotype was seen repeatedly, ten times or more. The chain has TRBV28 and TRBJ2-3; 13 positions match TRBD2. The J segment lost 2 bases and the V segment lost 6 bases, leaving 2 bases of the junction unmatched. The CDR3 runs to 15 residues. The germline V gene encodes CDR1 MDHEN and CDR2 SYDVKM. The CDR3 nucleotides read TGTGCCAGCAGACTAGCGGGAGGGTACACAGATACGCAGTATTTT. It encodes CASRLAGGYTDTQYF.

This clonotype was observed many times. The chain combines TRBV7-3 with TRBJ2-1; 9 bases are a match to TRBD2. After removal of 2 bases from V and 8 bases from J, the junction contained 7 bases not matched to a gene. Germline V CDR1 and CDR2: SGHTA, FQGTGA. The CDR3 length is 15 residues. The CDR3 reads CASSLESGGYHEQFF. CDR3 in DNA: TGTGCCAGCAGCTTAGAAAGCGGGGGGTATCATGAGCAGTTCTTC.

This clonotype has just a few counts. The J gene is TRBJ1-2, the V gene TRBV14; TRBD1 matches 8 bases. The CDR3 loop spans 16 amino acids. With V trimmed by 0 bases and J by 4 bases, 7 bases remained unmatched. CDR1 and CDR2 (germline): SGHDN, FVKESK. This CDR3 is CASSQDLGDRTYGYTF. In nucleotides, the CDR3 is TGTGCCAGCAGCCAAGATTTGGGGGACAGGACCTATGGCTACACCTTC.

The V gene is TRBV11-2, the J gene TRBJ2-1; D is perhaps TRBD1 (6 bases). V shed 8 bases and J shed 8 bases, with 19 bases lying between them. CDR1 and CDR2 from the germline V gene are SGHAT and FQNNGV. This CDR3 has 14 amino acids. CDR3 region: CASQKMTGFDEQFF. The CDR3 region has the DNA TGTGCCAGCCAAAAAATGACAGGATTCGATGAGCAGTTCTTC.

The chain carries TRBV29-1 and TRBJ2-5; 15 nucleotides agree with TRBD2. Per germline, CDR1 SQVTM and CDR2 ANQGSEA. CDR3 length equals 13 residues. CDR3 amino acids: CNGLAGGPQTQYF. CDR3 sequence (DNA): TGCAATGGACTAGCGGGAGGGCCGCAGACCCAGTACTTC. The entire variable domain, with the rest obtained from reference TRBV29-1 and TRBJ2-5, is as follows: SAVISQKPSRDICQRGTSLTIQCQVDSQVTMMFWYRQQPGQSLTLIATANQGSEATYESGFVIDKFPISRPNLTFSTLTVSNMSPEDSSIYLCNGLAGGPQTQYFGPGTRLLVL.

This chain links TRBV28 with TRBJ1-3; tentative D call: TRBD1 (5 bases). The CDR3 loop spans 11 amino acids. Germline V gene sequence: CDR1 MDHEN, CDR2 SYDVKM. Trimming stripped 6 bases from V and 8 bases from J, with 8 bases between. This chain's CDR3 is CASRGEDTIYF. In DNA, the CDR3 is TGTGCCAGCAGGGGGGAGGACACCATATATTTT.

The chain carries TRBV29-1 and TRBJ2-7; the match to TRBD1 covers 8 bases. Germline V gene lookup returns CDR1 SQVTM and CDR2 ANQGSEA. The CDR3 has 14 amino acids. After removal of 5 bases from V and 3 bases from J, the junction contained 9 bases not matched to a gene. The CDR3 sequence is CSVQDRARIYEQYF. The DNA of the CDR3 is TGCAGCGTTCAGGACAGGGCGAGGATCTACGAGCAGTACTTC.

The chain recombines TRBV6-6 with TRBJ2-7; tentatively, D is TRBD1 (7 bases). Trimming took 6 bases from V and 2 from J, leaving 14 bases between them. Per germline, CDR1 MNHNY and CDR2 SVGAGI (reference sequence). The CDR3 loop spans 14 amino acids. CDR3 region: CASRSQGGAYEQYF. CDR3 nucleotide sequence: TGTGCCAGCAGGAGCCAGGGGGGAGCCTACGAGCAGTACTTC.

This clonotype was seen ten or more times. This chain joins TRBV10-3 and TRBJ2-1; D call uncertain. The CDR3 length is 13 residues. V shed 6 bases and J shed 4 bases, with 10 bases lying between them. Germline V lookup: CDR1 ENHRY, CDR2 SYGVKD. This CDR3 reads CAIRDATYNEQFF. The CDR3 coding sequence is TGTGCCATCAGGGACGCCACTTACAATGAGCAGTTCTTC.

This clonotype was seen many times. The genes are TRBV14 and TRBJ2-7; 7 bases line up with TRBD2. CDR1 and CDR2 (germline): SGHDN, FVKESK. Unmatched junction bases numbered 2, after V lost 3 bases and J lost 6 bases. The CDR3 runs 12 residues. This chain's CDR3 is CASSQASGEQYF. The CDR3 nucleotides are TGTGCCAGCAGCCAGGCTAGCGGCGAGCAGTACTTC.

This clonotype was seen at least ten times. The genes are TRBV5-6 and TRBJ2-7; 10 bases fit TRBD2. The CDR3 sequence is 18 residues long. J was trimmed by 0 bases and V by 6 bases; bases with no gene match: 15. The V gene's germline CDR1 is SGHDT and CDR2 YYEEEE. The CDR3 loop is CASMVGLAGAQSSYEQYF. In nucleotides, the CDR3 is TGTGCCAGCATGGTAGGGCTAGCGGGAGCCCAGAGCTCCTACGAGCAGTACTTC.

This clonotype was counted between two and nine times. This chain links TRBV7-6 with TRBJ2-7; 7 bases map to TRBD2. CDR1 is SGHVS, CDR2 FNYEAQ, per germline. This CDR3 comprises 14 residues. V shed 4 bases and J 5 bases; nucleotides not matched to a gene: 8. DNA for the CDR3: TGTGCCAGCAGCTCCCGGGACTATGGGGACGAGCAGTACTTC. This codes for CASSSRDYGDEQYF.

Only a few counts were recorded for this clonotype. DNA for the CDR3: TGTGCCAGCTCACCCTTCGATAGCGGGGGGGCCTTTCTTGAGCAGTTCTTC. Translating it yields CASSPFDSGGAFLEQFF. V gene TRBV18 combines with J gene TRBJ2-1; 11 bases fit TRBD2. The length of the CDR3 is 17 residues. From germline, CDR1 is KGHSH and CDR2 LQKENI. Trimming cost V 3 bases and J 9 bases; bases outside gene matches: 13.

This clonotype was picked up many times. The CDR3 DNA is TGTGCCAGCAGTTGGGGGGACGACAATCAGCCCCAGCATTTT. Amino acid sequence: CASSWGDDNQPQHF. V usage is TRBV12-3 or TRBV12-4 and J usage is TRBJ1-5, with D perhaps TRBD1 (5 bases). The V end was cut by 4 bases, the J end by 3 bases, with 10 bases between. This CDR3 is 14 amino acids long.

This rearrangement joins TRBV9 to TRBJ2-1; D may match TRBD1 or TRBD2 (5 bases each). The CDR3 consists of 15 residues. The germline V gene encodes CDR1 SGDLS and CDR2 YYNGEE. The V gene lost 3 bases and the J gene lost 7 bases, with 17 bases spanning the gap. This CDR3 reads CASSDRDGTGNEQFF. The DNA for the CDR3 is TGTGCCAGCAGCGATCGCGACGGGACGGGGAATGAGCAGTTCTTC.

This clonotype was seen only a few times. V gene TRBV5-1 combines with J gene TRBJ2-3, with TRBD1 matching over 7 bases. Germline V gene lookup returns CDR1 SGHRS and CDR2 YFSETQ. The CDR3 spans 15 residues. V trimming: 0 bases; J trimming: 2 bases; junction bases outside the gene matches: 3. The CDR3 sequence: CASSLEGQATDTQYF. DNA for the CDR3: TGCGCCAGCAGCTTGGAAGGACAGGCCACAGATACGCAGTATTTT.